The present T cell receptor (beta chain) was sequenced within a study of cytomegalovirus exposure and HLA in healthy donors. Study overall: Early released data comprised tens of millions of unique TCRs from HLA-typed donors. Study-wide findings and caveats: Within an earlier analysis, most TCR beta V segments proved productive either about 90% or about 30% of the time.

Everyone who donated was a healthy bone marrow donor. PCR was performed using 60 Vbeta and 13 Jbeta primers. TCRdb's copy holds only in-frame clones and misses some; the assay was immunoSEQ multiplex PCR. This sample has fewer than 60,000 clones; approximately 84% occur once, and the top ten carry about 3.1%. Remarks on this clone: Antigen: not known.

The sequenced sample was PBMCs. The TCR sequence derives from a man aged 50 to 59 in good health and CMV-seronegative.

Written as DNA, the CDR3 is TGTGCCAGCTCACCGCTAGCGGGGGAAGACGGGGAGCTGTTTTTT. This translates into CASSPLAGEDGELFF. The chain recombines TRBV18 with TRBJ2-2, with 10 bases identical to TRBD2. The length of the CDR3 is 15 residues. The trim removed 3 bases at V and 7 bases at J, leaving 5 bases unmatched. Germline lookup yields CDR1 KGHSH and CDR2 LQKENI.